The clone carrying this T cell receptor (beta chain) was seen ten or more times. Its antigen remains unidentified. This sample is part of a study of CD8 T cells in ankylosing spondylitis. General observations from the study: The clones that were linked to disease were reported to be significantly enriched in matched synovial fluid samples from ankylosing spondylitis patients. Within peripheral blood, clones linked to disease were CD8+ and relatively rare. Certain motif variants had earlier appeared in reactive arthritis synovial fluid and blood.

Making use of molecular barcodes, quantitative 5'-RACE generated TCR beta libraries. TCRdb processed the 5' RACE reads anew with MiXCR; each CDR3 protein has one entry. This sample carries roughly 100,000 distinct CDR3 sequences, roughly 8.3% of them seen once, and the ten largest clones take 9.9%. The CDR3 loop spans 14 amino acids. V lost 1 base and J 9 bases, leaving 13 bases between the germline ends. Germline CDR1 is LGHNA and CDR2 is YSLEER. This TCR derives from a male donor with ankylosing spondylitis or in good health (not recorded which). The chain recombines TRBV4-3 with TRBJ1-5; D not certain. Sequences were obtained from blood, either unsorted or a sorted T cell fraction (not recorded which). This CDR3 reads CASSQGAGLWPQHF. DNA for the CDR3: TGCGCCAGCAGCCAAGGGGCAGGCCTCTGGCCCCAGCATTTT.